This TCR beta chain was captured by sequencing in a study of T cell responses to AZD1222 COVID-19 vaccine. Study conclusions and caveats: It should be noted that donors were predominantly white British and more often female, and clonal diversity was possibly underestimated.

This clone was observed a few times. Its antigen is unidentified. Second-dose recipients at about 4 or about 12 weeks were treated as one pooled group. TCRdb's copy holds only in-frame clones and misses some; the assay was immunoSEQ multiplex PCR. Here the sample spans roughly 150,000 clones, roughly 90% being singletons. The sample here was peripheral blood, taken 28 days after the second AZD1222 dose. The sequence was collected from an adult who received the AZD1222 COVID-19 vaccine.

CDR3 DNA: TGCGCCAGCAGCCCTGTCTGGGGACTGAACAATGAGCAGTTCTTC. Its translation: CASSPVWGLNNEQFF. The chain uses TRBV5-1 and TRBJ2-1, with D possibly being TRBD2 (6 bases). V was clipped by 4 bases and J by 5 bases, with 16 bases between them. This CDR3 region has 15 residues. Germline V CDR1 and CDR2: SGHRS, YFSETQ. Together with reference TRBV5-1 and TRBJ2-1, the CDR3 gives the full variable domain: KAGVTQTPRYLIKTRGQQVTLSCSPISGHRSVSWYQQTPGQGLQFLFEYFSETQRNKGNFPGRFSGRQFSNSRSEMNVSTLELGDSALYLCASSPVWGLNNEQFFGPGTRLTVL.